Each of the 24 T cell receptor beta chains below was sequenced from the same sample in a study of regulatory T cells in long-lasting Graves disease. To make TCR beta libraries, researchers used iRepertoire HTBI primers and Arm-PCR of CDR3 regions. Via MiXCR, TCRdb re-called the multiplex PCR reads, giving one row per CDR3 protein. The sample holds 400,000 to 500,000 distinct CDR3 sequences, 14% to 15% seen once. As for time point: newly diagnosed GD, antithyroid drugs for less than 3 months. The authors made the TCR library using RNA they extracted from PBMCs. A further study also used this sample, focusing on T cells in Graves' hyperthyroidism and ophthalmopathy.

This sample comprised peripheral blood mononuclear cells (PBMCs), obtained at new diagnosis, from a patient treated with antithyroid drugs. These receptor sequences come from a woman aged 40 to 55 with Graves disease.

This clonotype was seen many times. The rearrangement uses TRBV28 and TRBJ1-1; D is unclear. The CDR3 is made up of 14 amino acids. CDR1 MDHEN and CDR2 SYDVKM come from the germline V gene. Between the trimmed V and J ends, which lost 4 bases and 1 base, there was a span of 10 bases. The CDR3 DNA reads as TGTGCCAGCAGTTGGCCAGGAACGAACACTGAAGCTTTCTTT. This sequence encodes CASSWPGTNTEAFF.

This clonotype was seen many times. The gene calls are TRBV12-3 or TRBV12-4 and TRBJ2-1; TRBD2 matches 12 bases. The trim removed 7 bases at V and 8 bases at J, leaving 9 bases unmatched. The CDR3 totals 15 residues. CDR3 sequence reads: CASTLLAGGPHEQFF. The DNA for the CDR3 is TGTGCCAGCACCCTCCTAGCGGGAGGGCCCCATGAGCAGTTCTTC.

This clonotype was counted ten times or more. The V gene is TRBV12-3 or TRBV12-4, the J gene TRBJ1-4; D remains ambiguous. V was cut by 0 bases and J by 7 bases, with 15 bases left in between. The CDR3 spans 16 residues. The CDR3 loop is CASSLAMLGWREKLFF. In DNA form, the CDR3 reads TGTGCCAGCAGTTTAGCGATGTTGGGGTGGCGTGAAAAACTGTTTTTT.

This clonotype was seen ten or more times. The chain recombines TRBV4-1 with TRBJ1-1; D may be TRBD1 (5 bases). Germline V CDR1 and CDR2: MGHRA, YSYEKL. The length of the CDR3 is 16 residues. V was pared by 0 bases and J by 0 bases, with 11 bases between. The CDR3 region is CASSQDRGGLNTEAFF. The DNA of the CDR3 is TGCGCCAGCAGCCAAGATAGGGGTGGACTGAACACTGAAGCTTTCTTT.

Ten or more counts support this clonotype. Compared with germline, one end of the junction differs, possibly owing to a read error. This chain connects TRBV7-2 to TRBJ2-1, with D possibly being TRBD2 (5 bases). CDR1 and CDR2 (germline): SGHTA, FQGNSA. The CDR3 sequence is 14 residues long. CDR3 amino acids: CASNLGRAYNEQFF. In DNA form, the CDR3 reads TGTGCCAGCAACTTAGGGCGGGCCTACAATGAGCAGTTCTTC. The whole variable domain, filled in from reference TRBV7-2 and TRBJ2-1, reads GAGVSQSPSNKVTEKGKDVELRCDPISGHTALYWYRQSLGQGLEFLIYFQGNSAPDKSGLPSDRFSAERTGGSVSTLTIQRTQQEDSAVYLCASNLGRAYNEQFFGPGTRLTVL.

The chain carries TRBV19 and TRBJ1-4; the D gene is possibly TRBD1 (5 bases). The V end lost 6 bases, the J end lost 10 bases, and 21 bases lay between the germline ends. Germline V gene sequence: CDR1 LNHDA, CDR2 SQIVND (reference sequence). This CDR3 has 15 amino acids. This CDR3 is CASSFLPGPGGKLFF. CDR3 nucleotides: TGTGCCAGTAGCTTCTTACCAGGGCCGGGAGGAAAACTGTTTTTT.

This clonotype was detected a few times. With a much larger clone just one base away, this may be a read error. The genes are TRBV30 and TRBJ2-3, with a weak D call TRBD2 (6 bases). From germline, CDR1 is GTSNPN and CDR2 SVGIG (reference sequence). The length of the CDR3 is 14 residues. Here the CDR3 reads CTWSVLAGADTQYF. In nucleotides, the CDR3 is TGTACCTGGAGTGTACTAGCTGGAGCAGATACGCAGTATTTT.

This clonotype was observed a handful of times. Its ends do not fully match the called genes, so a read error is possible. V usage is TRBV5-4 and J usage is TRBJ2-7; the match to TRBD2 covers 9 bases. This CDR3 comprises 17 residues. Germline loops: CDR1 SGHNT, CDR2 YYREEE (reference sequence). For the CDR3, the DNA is TGTGCCAGCAGCCGGACCCGTTTGGCGGGAGGGCCATCCGAGCAATACTTC. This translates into CASSRTRLAGGPSEQYF.

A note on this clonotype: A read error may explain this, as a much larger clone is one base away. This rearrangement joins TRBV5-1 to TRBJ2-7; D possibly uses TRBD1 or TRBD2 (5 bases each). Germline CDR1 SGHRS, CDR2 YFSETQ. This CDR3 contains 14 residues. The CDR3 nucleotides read TGCGCCAGCACCCTAGCAGGGATCGGCTACGGGCAGTACTTC. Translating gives CASTLAGIGYGQYF. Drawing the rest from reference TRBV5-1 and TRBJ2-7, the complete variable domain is KAGVTQTPRYLIKTRGQQVTLSCSPISGHRSVSWYQQTPGQGLQFLFEYFSETQRNKGNFPGRFSGRQFSNSRSEMNVSTLELGDSALYLCASTLAGIGYGQYFGPGTRLTVT.

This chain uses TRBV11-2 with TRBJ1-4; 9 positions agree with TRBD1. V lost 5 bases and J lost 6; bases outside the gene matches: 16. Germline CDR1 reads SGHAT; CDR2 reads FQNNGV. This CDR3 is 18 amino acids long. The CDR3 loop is CASSDRDREVVVDEKLFF. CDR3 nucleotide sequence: TGTGCCAGCAGCGACAGGGACAGGGAGGTCGTAGTGGATGAAAAACTGTTTTTT.

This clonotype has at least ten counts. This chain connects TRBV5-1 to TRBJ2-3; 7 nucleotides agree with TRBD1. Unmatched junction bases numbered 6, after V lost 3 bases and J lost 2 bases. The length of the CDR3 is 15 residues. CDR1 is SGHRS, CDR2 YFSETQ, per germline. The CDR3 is CASSSGQSDTDTQYF. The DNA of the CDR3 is TGCGCCAGCAGCTCGGGACAGAGTGACACAGATACGCAGTATTTT.

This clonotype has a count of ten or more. Here the CDR3 reads CASSLGGSYYEQYF. The CDR3, as DNA: TGTGCCAGCAGTTTAGGCGGGAGTTATTACGAGCAGTACTTC. V and J are TRBV12-3 or TRBV12-4 and TRBJ2-7, with TRBD2 matching 7 bases. The CDR3 extends over 14 amino acids. The J segment lost 4 bases and the V segment lost 1 base, leaving 4 bases of the junction unmatched.

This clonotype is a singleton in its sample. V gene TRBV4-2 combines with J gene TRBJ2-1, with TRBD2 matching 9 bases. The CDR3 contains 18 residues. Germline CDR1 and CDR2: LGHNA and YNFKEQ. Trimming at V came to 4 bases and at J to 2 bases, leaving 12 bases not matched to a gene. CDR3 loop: CASSPYGTSTKTYNEQFF. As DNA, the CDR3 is TGTGCCAGCAGCCCTTACGGGACTAGCACTAAGACCTACAATGAGCAGTTCTTC.

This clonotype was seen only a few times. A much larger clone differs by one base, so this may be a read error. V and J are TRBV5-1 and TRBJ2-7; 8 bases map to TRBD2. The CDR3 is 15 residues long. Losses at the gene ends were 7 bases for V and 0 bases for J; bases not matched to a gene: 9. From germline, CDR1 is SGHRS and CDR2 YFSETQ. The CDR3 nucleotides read TGCGCCAGCGGCAGAACTAGCGGATACTCCTACGAGCAGTACTTC. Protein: CASGRTSGYSYEQYF.

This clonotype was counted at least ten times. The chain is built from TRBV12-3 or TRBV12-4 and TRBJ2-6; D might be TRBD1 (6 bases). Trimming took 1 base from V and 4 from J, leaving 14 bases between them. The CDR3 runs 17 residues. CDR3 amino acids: CASSLGDTHGGANVLTF. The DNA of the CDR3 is TGTGCCAGCAGTTTAGGGGACACCCATGGGGGGGCCAACGTCCTGACTTTC.

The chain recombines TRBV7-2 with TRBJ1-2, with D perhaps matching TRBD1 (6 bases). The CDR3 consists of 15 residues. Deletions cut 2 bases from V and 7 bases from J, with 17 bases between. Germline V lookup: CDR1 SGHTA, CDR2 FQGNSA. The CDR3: CASSLRGGTLGGYTF. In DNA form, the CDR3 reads TGTGCCAGCAGCTTAAGGGGGGGGACTCTGGGTGGCTACACCTTC.

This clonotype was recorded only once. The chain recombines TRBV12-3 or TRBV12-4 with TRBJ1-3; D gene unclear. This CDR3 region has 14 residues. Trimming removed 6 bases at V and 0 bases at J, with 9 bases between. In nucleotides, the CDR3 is TGTGCCAGCAGCTTGTATCTCTCTGGAAACACCATATATTTT. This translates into CASSLYLSGNTIYF.

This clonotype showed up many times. The CDR3 DNA is TGTGCCAGCAGTGAATTAACAGGGAGCTCCTACGAGCAGTACTTC. Its protein product is CASSELTGSSYEQYF. The V call is TRBV2, the J call TRBJ2-7; D may be TRBD1 (6 bases). The CDR3 runs 15 residues. Trimming left V 2 bases short and J 0 bases short, with 11 bases between. From germline, CDR1 is SNHLY and CDR2 FYNNEI.

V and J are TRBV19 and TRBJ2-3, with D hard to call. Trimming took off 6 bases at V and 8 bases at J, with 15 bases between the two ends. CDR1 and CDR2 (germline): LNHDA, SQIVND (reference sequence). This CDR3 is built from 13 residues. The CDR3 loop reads CASRKEMRSTQYF. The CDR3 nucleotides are TGTGCCAGTAGGAAAGAGATGAGGAGTACGCAGTATTTT.

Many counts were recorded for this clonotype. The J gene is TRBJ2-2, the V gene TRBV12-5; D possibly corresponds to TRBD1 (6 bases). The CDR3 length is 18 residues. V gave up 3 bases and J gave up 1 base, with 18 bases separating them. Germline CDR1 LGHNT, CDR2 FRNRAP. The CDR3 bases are TGTGCTAGTGGTTTCGTGTTGGTGGGGACACGGAACACCGGGGAGCTGTTTTTT. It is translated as CASGFVLVGTRNTGELFF. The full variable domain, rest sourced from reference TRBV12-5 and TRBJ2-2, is DARVTQTPRHKVTEMGQEVTMRCQPILGHNTVFWYRQTMMQGLELLAYFRNRAPLDDSGMPKDRFSAEMPDATLATLKIQPSEPRDSAVYFCASGFVLVGTRNTGELFFGEGSRLTVL.

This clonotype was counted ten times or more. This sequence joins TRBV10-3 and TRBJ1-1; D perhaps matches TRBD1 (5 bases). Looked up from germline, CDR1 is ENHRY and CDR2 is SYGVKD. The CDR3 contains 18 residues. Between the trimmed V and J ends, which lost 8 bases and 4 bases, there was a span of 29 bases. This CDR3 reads CAIRDRLKLGKEITEAFF. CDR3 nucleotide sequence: TGTGCCATCCGGGACCGCTTAAAGCTGGGGAAGGAAATCACTGAAGCTTTCTTT.

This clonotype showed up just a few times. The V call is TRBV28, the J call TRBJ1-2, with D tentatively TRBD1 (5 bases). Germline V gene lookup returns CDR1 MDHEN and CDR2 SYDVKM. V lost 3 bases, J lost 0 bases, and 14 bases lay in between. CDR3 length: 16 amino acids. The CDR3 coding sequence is TGTGCCAGCAGTTTCACTGGGACCCATTCTAACTATGGCTACACCTTC. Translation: CASSFTGTHSNYGYTF.

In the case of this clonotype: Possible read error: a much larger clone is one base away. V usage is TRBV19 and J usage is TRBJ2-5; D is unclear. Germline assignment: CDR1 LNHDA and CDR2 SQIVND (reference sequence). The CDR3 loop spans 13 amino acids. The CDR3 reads CTSSIGPWETQYF. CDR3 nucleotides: TGTACCAGTAGTATCGGACCCTGGGAGACCCAGTACTTC.

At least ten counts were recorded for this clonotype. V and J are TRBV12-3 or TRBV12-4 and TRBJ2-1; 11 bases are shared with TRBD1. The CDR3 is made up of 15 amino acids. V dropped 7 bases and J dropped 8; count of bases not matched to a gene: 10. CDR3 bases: TGTGCCAGCACCAACGAGGACAGGGGGCTAGATGAGCAGTTCTTC. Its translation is CASTNEDRGLDEQFF.